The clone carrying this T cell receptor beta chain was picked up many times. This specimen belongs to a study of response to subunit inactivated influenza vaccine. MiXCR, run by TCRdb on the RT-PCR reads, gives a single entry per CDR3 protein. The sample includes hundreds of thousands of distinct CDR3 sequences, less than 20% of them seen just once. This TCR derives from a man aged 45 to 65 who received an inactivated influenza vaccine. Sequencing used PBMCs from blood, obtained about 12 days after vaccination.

The CDR3 protein is CSVDVMGGDYEQYF. For the CDR3, the DNA is TGCAGCGTTGACGTGATGGGTGGGGACTACGAGCAGTACTTC. This chain joins TRBV29-1 and TRBJ2-7, with D uncertain. V was shortened by 3 bases and J by 3 bases, with 15 bases between the two germline ends. The CDR3 is 14 residues long. Germline V gives CDR1 SQVTM, CDR2 ANQGSEA.